The 12 T cell receptor beta chains below all came from one sample that was sequenced in a study of vaccination effects on CD4 cells after COVID-19. Their cognate antigens are unknown. Culture lasted about 11 days before CD4+ T cell isolation. The cohort was immunized with two doses of either the BNT162b2 or mRNA-1273 vaccine. Profiling relied on immunoSEQ multiplex PCR, and the TCRdb table lists in-frame clones only, not all of them. Among 7,500 to 10,000 clones listed, about three quarters were seen once. Specimen: CD4+ T cells from PBMCs cultured without peptide, collected after COVID-19 vaccination. These receptors were obtained from a human donor who received a COVID-19 vaccine.

This rearrangement joins TRBV2 to TRBJ2-1; 7 bases line up with TRBD2. Germline V gene data show CDR1 as SNHLY and CDR2 as FYNNEI. Trimming at V came to 6 bases and at J to 0 bases, leaving 8 bases not matched to a gene. The CDR3 totals 16 residues. The CDR3 region has the DNA TGTGCCAGCAGATCTAGCGGAACTATCTCCTACAATGAGCAGTTCTTC. Amino acids: CASRSSGTISYNEQFF.

V gene TRBV7-2 combines with J gene TRBJ1-1, with D perhaps TRBD1 (5 bases). With 1 base removed from V and 1 base from J, the gap between germline ends came to 13 bases. The CDR3 length is 16 residues. CDR1 and CDR2 from the germline V gene are SGHTA and FQGNSA. DNA of the CDR3: TGTGCCAGCAGCTTAGGTATCGGGACGGGGAACACTGAAGCTTTCTTT. Residues: CASSLGIGTGNTEAFF.

CDR3 nucleotides: TGTGCCTGGAGTGTAGGGGGCACCGGGGAGCTGTTTTTT. It encodes CAWSVGGTGELFF. The chain links TRBV30 to TRBJ2-2, with D tentatively TRBD1 (6 bases). The V end lost 0 bases, the J end lost 4 bases, and 6 bases lay between the germline ends. CDR1 is GTSNPN, CDR2 SVGIG, per germline (reference sequence). The CDR3 is made up of 13 amino acids.

Concerning this clone itself: The germline gene is not matched at one end of the junction; a read error may be the cause. The DNA of the CDR3 is TGTGCCAGTAGTCCACAGGGTGGTAACTTTGGCTACACCTTC. It yields the protein CASSPQGGNFGYTF. V is TRBV19 and J is TRBJ1-2, with D maybe TRBD1 (6 bases). Per germline, CDR1 LNHDA and CDR2 SQIVND (reference sequence). CDR3 length: 14 amino acids.

J is TRBJ2-7 and V is TRBV6-5; D is unresolved. This CDR3 has 14 residues. Germline CDR1 reads MNHEY; CDR2 reads SVGAGI. V was clipped by 2 bases and J by 0 bases, with 8 bases between them. The DNA of the CDR3 is TGTGCCAGCAGTTACAACGGGCCCTCCTACGAGCAGTACTTC. This sequence encodes CASSYNGPSYEQYF.

By sample share, this clone is large. The chain joins TRBV5-4 to TRBJ1-1; tentatively, D is TRBD1 (5 bases). Germline loops: CDR1 SGHNT, CDR2 YYREEE (reference sequence). Trimming removed 7 bases from V and 3 bases from J, with 13 bases in between. This CDR3 spans 13 amino acids. The CDR3 coding sequence is TGTGCCAGCCGCTCGCAGGGTGACACTGAAGCTTTCTTT. It is translated as CASRSQGDTEAFF.

The rearrangement links TRBV20-1 to TRBJ1-1; 9 nucleotides agree with TRBD1. CDR3 length: 16 residues. With V trimmed by 3 bases and J by 5 bases, 13 bases remained unmatched. Per the germline V gene, CDR1 is DFQATT and CDR2 is SNEGSKA (reference sequence). CDR3 nucleotides: TGCAGTGCTAGTAGTTTGGGGACAGGGTTTGGAACTGAAGCTTTCTTT. Its translation: CSASSLGTGFGTEAFF.

The sample holds one count of this clone. The chain has TRBV6-5 and TRBJ1-2; D uncertain. V was trimmed by 6 bases and J by 2 bases, leaving 7 bases between them. Germline lookup yields CDR1 MNHEY and CDR2 SVGAGI. This CDR3 is built from 12 residues. The CDR3 sequence: CASRGANYGYTF. DNA for the CDR3: TGTGCCAGCAGGGGTGCAAACTATGGCTACACCTTC.

The V call is TRBV2, the J call TRBJ2-1; 8 bases align to TRBD2. CDR3 length: 15 residues. V shed 7 bases, J shed 0 bases, and the junction held 5 bases outside the gene matches. Germline V gene lookup returns CDR1 SNHLY and CDR2 FYNNEI. The CDR3 coding sequence is TGTGCCAGCAACATAGCGGGGCCCTCCTACAATGAGCAGTTCTTC. Encoded protein: CASNIAGPSYNEQFF.

The rearrangement links TRBV4-3 to TRBJ2-7; 12 nucleotides align to TRBD2. The V and J ends lost 0 bases and 1 base, in that order; junction bases with no gene match: 13. Germline CDR1 is LGHNA and CDR2 is YSLEER. The CDR3 length is 20 residues. CDR3 loop: CASSQDWRDTSGGPSYEQYF. As DNA, the CDR3 is TGCGCCAGCAGCCAAGATTGGAGGGACACTAGCGGGGGGCCATCCTACGAGCAGTACTTC.

The V call is TRBV19, the J call TRBJ2-3; no clear D gene. This CDR3 comprises 14 residues. The V gene lost 5 bases and the J gene lost 2 bases, with 11 bases spanning the gap. Germline V gene data show CDR1 as LNHDA and CDR2 as SQIVND (reference sequence). In DNA, the CDR3 is TGTGCCAGTAGTCTTAGACTGATCACAGATACGCAGTATTTT. This encodes CASSLRLITDTQYF.

The rearrangement uses TRBV4-1 and TRBJ2-5, with D tentatively TRBD1 (5 bases). CDR1 is MGHRA and CDR2 is YSYEKL in the germline V gene. The CDR3 extends over 15 amino acids. Trimming took 3 bases from V and 1 from J, leaving 12 bases between them. The CDR3 loop is CASSQPDRIQETQYF. The CDR3 coding sequence is TGCGCCAGCAGCCAGCCCGACAGAATCCAAGAGACCCAGTACTTC.